The 29 T cell receptor beta chains listed next were all sequenced from one sample in a study of T cell changes during pregnancy in multiple sclerosis. TCRdb's table, derived via immunoSEQ multiplex PCR, lists solely in-frame clones and lacks some. This sample yields roughly 70,000 clones, of which around nine tenths are seen a single time; around 1.5% belongs to the top ten. This specimen was peripheral blood, taken in the third trimester of pregnancy. These receptors originate from a female donor with multiple sclerosis, enrolled in a pregnancy study.

The chain carries TRBV7-3 and TRBJ2-1, with 8 bases identical to TRBD1. With V trimmed by 1 base and J by 7 bases, 6 bases remained unmatched. The germline CDR1 and CDR2 sequences are SGHTA and FQGTGA. The CDR3 length is 15 residues. This chain's CDR3 is CASSLSQGAGNEQFF. In DNA, the CDR3 is TGTGCCAGCAGCTTAAGCCAGGGGGCAGGGAATGAGCAGTTCTTC.

This rearrangement joins TRBV7-2 to TRBJ1-1; D call uncertain. Germline-derived CDR1 and CDR2 are SGHTA and FQGNSA. Trimming took 5 bases from V and 0 from J, leaving 13 bases between them. This CDR3 has 15 amino acids. For the CDR3, the DNA is TGTGCCAGCAGCCCCGCCGGAGAGATGAACACTGAAGCTTTCTTT. Its protein is CASSPAGEMNTEAFF.

This sequence joins TRBV14 and TRBJ2-7, with D maybe TRBD1 (5 bases). Germline CDR1 and CDR2: SGHDN and FVKESK. V lost 2 bases, J lost 3 bases, and 8 bases lay in between. This CDR3 comprises 13 residues. The CDR3 sequence: CASSQPGFYEQYF. The CDR3 bases are TGTGCCAGCAGCCAACCAGGGTTCTACGAGCAGTACTTC.

The chain carries TRBV11-2 and TRBJ1-1; D remains ambiguous. CDR1 SGHAT and CDR2 FQNNGV come from the germline V gene. The CDR3 is made up of 14 amino acids. V was shortened by 6 bases and J by 13 bases, with 24 bases between the two germline ends. The CDR3 region has the DNA TGTGCCAGCAGTTTAAAGGGAACTAGTGACTGGGGTTTCTTT. Translated, it gives CASSLKGTSDWGFF.

The rearrangement joins TRBV5-1 to TRBJ1-4; D might be TRBD1 (5 bases). The CDR3 is 15 residues long. The V end was cut by 0 bases, the J end by 3 bases, with 9 bases between. Looked up from germline, CDR1 is SGHRS and CDR2 is YFSETQ. The CDR3 DNA is TGCGCCAGCAGCTTGGCCGCGGGGCCTAATGAAAAACTGTTTTTT. Translating it yields CASSLAAGPNEKLFF.

V and J are TRBV12-5 and TRBJ2-7, with 8 bases identical to TRBD2. The ends lost 2 bases at V and 3 bases at J; junction bases unmatched: 9. Looked up from germline, CDR1 is LGHNT and CDR2 is FRNRAP. This CDR3 contains 16 residues. CDR3 residues: CASGLYVAGNDYEQYF. The CDR3 region has the DNA TGTGCTAGTGGTTTGTATGTAGCGGGAAATGACTACGAGCAGTACTTC.

The rearrangement joins TRBV19 to TRBJ1-4, with 9 nucleotides matching TRBD1. Germline loops: CDR1 LNHDA, CDR2 SQIVND (reference sequence). The trim removed 6 bases at V and 6 bases at J, leaving 11 bases unmatched. The CDR3 spans 16 residues. The CDR3 reads CASRARQGDFYEKLFF. Here the CDR3 DNA reads TGTGCCAGTAGGGCTCGACAGGGGGACTTTTATGAAAAACTGTTTTTT.

V and J are TRBV7-6 and TRBJ1-3; D gene ambiguous. V lost 1 base, J lost 4 bases, and 8 bases lay in between. The CDR3 contains 14 residues. CDR1 is SGHVS, CDR2 FNYEAQ, per germline. The chain's CDR3 is CASSLVFSGNTIYF. CDR3 nucleotide sequence: TGTGCCAGCAGCTTAGTCTTTTCCGGAAACACCATATATTTT.

This chain connects TRBV19 to TRBJ1-5; D possibly corresponds to TRBD1 (5 bases). The CDR3 has 15 residues. V was pared by 3 bases and J by 3 bases, with 12 bases between. Germline V gene lookup returns CDR1 LNHDA and CDR2 SQIVND (reference sequence). As DNA, the CDR3 is TGTGCCAGTAGTATCGGTACAGGTATCAATCAGCCCCAGCATTTT. This translates into CASSIGTGINQPQHF.

This chain links TRBV9 with TRBJ1-2, with 10 positions matching TRBD1. This CDR3 has 17 residues. Germline V gene sequence: CDR1 SGDLS, CDR2 YYNGEE. V trimming: 4 bases; J trimming: 4 bases; junction bases outside the gene matches: 13. The CDR3 sequence: CASSLGTGAPISYGYTF. CDR3 sequence (DNA): TGTGCCAGCAGCCTCGGGACAGGGGCACCCATATCCTATGGCTACACCTTC.

This chain's CDR3 is CASSPLRIEAFF. In DNA form, the CDR3 reads TGTGCCAGCAGCCCCCTGCGGATTGAAGCTTTCTTT. The chain is built from TRBV7-9 and TRBJ1-1, with unresolved D. Germline values: CDR1 SEHNR, CDR2 FQNEAQ (reference sequence). Trimming took 5 bases from V and 7 from J, leaving 11 bases between them. The CDR3 is made up of 12 amino acids.

The chain combines TRBV7-9 with TRBJ1-1; D perhaps matches TRBD1 (5 bases). V lost 7 bases, J lost 1 base, and 13 bases lay in between. Germline CDR1 reads SEHNR; CDR2 reads FQNEAQ (reference sequence). This CDR3 region has 14 residues. CDR3: CASIIIDRNTEAFF. The CDR3 region has the DNA TGTGCCAGCATCATCATCGACAGGAACACTGAAGCTTTCTTT.

This chain uses TRBV7-2 with TRBJ1-5; 9 nucleotides match TRBD1. The V and J ends lost 3 bases and 5 bases, in that order; junction bases with no gene match: 8. Germline assignment: CDR1 SGHTA and CDR2 FQGNSA. The CDR3 has 16 residues. The CDR3 bases are TGTGCCAGCAGCTTGGGGGGACAGGGAATGGATCAGCCCCAGCATTTT. This encodes CASSLGGQGMDQPQHF.

V usage is TRBV4-1 and J usage is TRBJ2-2; no reliable D call. Per the germline V gene, CDR1 is MGHRA and CDR2 is YSYEKL. The CDR3 totals 16 residues. Trimming removed 1 base at V and 5 bases at J, with 14 bases between. The CDR3 reads CASSQGVGAETGELFF. CDR3 coding DNA: TGCGCCAGCAGCCAAGGCGTCGGCGCGGAGACCGGGGAGCTGTTTTTT.

The chain links TRBV7-2 to TRBJ1-2, with D unclear. This CDR3 is built from 14 residues. The germline gives CDR1 SGHTA, CDR2 FQGNSA. The ends were cut back, 6 bases at V and 7 bases at J, with 18 bases in the middle. The DNA of the CDR3 is TGTGCCAGCAGACCCGGCCCCAGCGAGGCTGGCTACACCTTC. Translating it yields CASRPGPSEAGYTF.

This clone appeared a single time. The chain couples TRBV7-2 to TRBJ2-7, with TRBD2 matching over 10 bases. The CDR3 covers 15 residues. With V trimmed by 5 bases and J by 1 base, 5 bases remained unmatched. Germline CDR1 reads SGHTA; CDR2 reads FQGNSA. CDR3 nucleotides: TGTGCCAGCAGCCAGTCTAGCGGGGGATCCTACGAGCAGTACTTC. Translation gives CASSQSSGGSYEQYF.

This clone showed up just a few times. The chain is built from TRBV7-2 and TRBJ2-7; D unresolved. The V and J ends lost 0 bases and 2 bases respectively, with 11 bases between them. Germline-derived CDR1 and CDR2 are SGHTA and FQGNSA. The CDR3 is made up of 15 amino acids. The CDR3 region is CASSLASGPTYEQYF. Written as DNA, the CDR3 is TGTGCCAGCAGCTTAGCGTCGGGTCCCACCTACGAGCAGTACTTC.

V is TRBV5-1 and J is TRBJ2-5; TRBD1 is a possible D gene (6 bases). CDR3 length: 17 amino acids. In germline, CDR1 is SGHRS, CDR2 YFSETQ. V dropped 0 bases and J dropped 4 bases, with 19 bases sitting between them. CDR3 sequence reads: CASSLAQRTVQLETQYF. The CDR3 DNA reads as TGCGCCAGCAGCTTGGCCCAAAGGACAGTCCAGTTAGAGACCCAGTACTTC.

This clone has just one count. V and J are TRBV10-2 and TRBJ2-3, with unresolved D. The CDR3 extends over 13 amino acids. Looked up from germline, CDR1 is WSHSY and CDR2 is SAAADI. V gave up 5 bases and J gave up 4 bases, with 10 bases separating them. As DNA, the CDR3 is TGCGCCAGCAGTCGTTATTATGCAGATACGCAGTATTTT. Translated: CASSRYYADTQYF.

The rearrangement uses TRBV6-1 and TRBJ2-3, with TRBD2 identical over 9 bases. CDR1 and CDR2 (germline): MNHNS, SASEGT. The CDR3 covers 15 residues. Trimming at V came to 5 bases and at J to 2 bases, leaving 5 bases not matched to a gene. The CDR3: CASSLLAGDTDTQYF. The CDR3 nucleotides are TGTGCCAGCAGTCTCTTAGCGGGGGACACAGATACGCAGTATTTT.

The chain links TRBV5-6 to TRBJ2-3, with D uncertain. The CDR3 consists of 14 residues. The V end lost 0 bases, the J end lost 1 base, and 6 bases lay between the germline ends. Looked up from germline, CDR1 is SGHDT and CDR2 is YYEEEE. CDR3 in amino acids: CASSLDSGTDTQYF. The CDR3 nucleotides read TGTGCCAGCAGCTTGGACAGTGGCACAGATACGCAGTATTTT. The complete variable domain, with remaining parts taken from reference TRBV5-6 and TRBJ2-3, reads DAGVTQSPTHLIKTRGQQVTLRCSPKSGHDTVSWYQQALGQGPQFIFQYYEEEERQRGNFPDRFSGHQFPNYSSELNVNALLLGDSALYLCASSLDSGTDTQYFGPGTRLTVL.

The chain recombines TRBV11-3 with TRBJ2-1, with TRBD2 matching 8 bases. The V gene's germline CDR1 is SGHNT and CDR2 YENEEA. The V gene end was trimmed by 5 bases and the J gene end by 5 bases; junction bases not matched to a gene: 8. This CDR3 spans 15 amino acids. In DNA, the CDR3 is TGTGCCAGCAGCCTAGGGGCGGGGGGTCACAATGAGCAGTTCTTC. This codes for CASSLGAGGHNEQFF.

CDR3 in amino acids: CASSSQAGQGYTEAFF. The DNA of the CDR3 is TGTGCCAGCAGCTCCCAAGCGGGACAGGGGTATACTGAAGCTTTCTTT. The chain employs TRBV7-8 and TRBJ1-1, with 10 nucleotides matching TRBD1. Per the germline V gene, CDR1 is SGHVS and CDR2 is FQNEAQ. This CDR3 is 16 amino acids long. Germline trimming cut 4 bases from V and 5 bases from J; bases unmatched to any gene: 10.

V usage is TRBV6-5 and J usage is TRBJ1-1; TRBD1 matches at 7 bases. Trimming cost V 6 bases and J 7 bases; bases outside gene matches: 11. The CDR3 runs to 14 residues. Germline CDR1 is MNHEY and CDR2 is SVGAGI. CDR3 in DNA: TGTGCCAGCAGGGTGACAGGGTTTTGGCATGAAGCTTTCTTT. Protein product: CASRVTGFWHEAFF.

V and J are TRBV7-2 and TRBJ2-7; 9 nucleotides align to TRBD1. CDR1 SGHTA and CDR2 FQGNSA come from the germline V gene. With V trimmed by 4 bases and J by 2 bases, 3 bases remained unmatched. The CDR3 runs 14 residues. Here the CDR3 DNA reads TGTGCCAGCAGCTACCGGGACAGGGCCTACGAGCAGTACTTC. It translates to CASSYRDRAYEQYF.

This clone was detected once. This chain connects TRBV7-9 to TRBJ1-2; 9 nucleotides line up with TRBD1. The CDR3 consists of 14 residues. Germline CDR1 and CDR2: SEHNR and FQNEAQ (reference sequence). The V gene end was trimmed by 1 base and the J gene end by 7 bases; junction bases not matched to a gene: 4. The CDR3 region has the DNA TGTGCCAGCAGCTTAGTCGGGACAGGGCCTGGCTACACCTTC. This encodes CASSLVGTGPGYTF.

Only a few counts were recorded for this clone. The CDR3 reads CASSGHWENNSPLHF. The CDR3 DNA reads as TGTGCCAGCAGTGGACACTGGGAGAATAATTCACCCCTCCACTTT. The chain carries TRBV2 and TRBJ1-6; no reliable D call. V lost 4 bases and J lost 5, with 12 bases in between. CDR3 length: 15 amino acids. CDR1 and CDR2 (germline): SNHLY, FYNNEI.

This sequence joins TRBV10-2 and TRBJ1-1; maybe TRBD1 (6 bases). The ends were cut back, 4 bases at V and 5 bases at J, with 17 bases in the middle. The CDR3 is 15 residues long. The germline gives CDR1 WSHSY, CDR2 SAAADI. The CDR3 spells CASSAPTGLLTEAFF. CDR3 DNA sequence: TGCGCCAGCAGTGCTCCAACAGGGTTATTGACTGAAGCTTTCTTT.

The chain uses TRBV7-3 and TRBJ1-1; 10 nucleotides align to TRBD1. Germline V gene lookup returns CDR1 SGHTA and CDR2 FQGTGA. J was trimmed by 11 bases and V by 3 bases; bases with no gene match: 3. This CDR3 is 12 amino acids long. CDR3 bases: TGTGCCAGCAGCTTCGGACAGGGGGAGGCTTTCTTT. Translating it yields CASSFGQGEAFF.